This record looks at one T cell receptor (beta chain) sequence and its context. The data derive from a study of blood T cell repertoires in COVID-19. The repertoire was sequenced with immunoSEQ multiplex PCR; TCRdb's copy has only in-frame clones and lacks some. The data contain approximately 210,000 clones, approximately 90% of them singletons. The clonotype was recovered from a man aged 25 to 40 with acute or convalescent COVID-19. Sequenced material: peripheral blood.

This chain's CDR3 is CASSLLGGWGTEAFF. The CDR3 bases are TGCGCCAGCAGTTTGCTAGGGGGCTGGGGCACTGAAGCTTTCTTT. The rearrangement uses TRBV10-2 and TRBJ1-1, with TRBD1 matching over 7 bases. The germline V gene has CDR1 WSHSY and CDR2 SAAADI. CDR3 length: 15 amino acids. J was trimmed by 4 bases and V by 5 bases; bases with no gene match: 10.